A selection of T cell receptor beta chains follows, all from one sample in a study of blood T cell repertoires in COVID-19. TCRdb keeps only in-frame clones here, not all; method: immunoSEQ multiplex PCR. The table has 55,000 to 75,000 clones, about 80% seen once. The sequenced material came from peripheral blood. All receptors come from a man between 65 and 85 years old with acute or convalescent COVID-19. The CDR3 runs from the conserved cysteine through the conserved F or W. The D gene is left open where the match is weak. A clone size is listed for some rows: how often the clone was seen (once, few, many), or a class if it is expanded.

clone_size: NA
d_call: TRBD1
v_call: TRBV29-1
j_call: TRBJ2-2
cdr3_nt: TGCAGCGTTGAAGTGGGGGACAGGGCGAACACCGGGGAGCTGTTTTTT
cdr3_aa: CSVEVGDRANTGELFF

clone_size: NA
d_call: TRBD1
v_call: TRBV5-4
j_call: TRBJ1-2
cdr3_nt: TGTGCCAGCAGCATGGGACAGGGCGGCCTTACCTATGGCTACACCTTC
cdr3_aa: CASSMGQGGLTYGYTF

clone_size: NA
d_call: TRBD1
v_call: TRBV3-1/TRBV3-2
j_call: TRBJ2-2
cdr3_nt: TGTGCCAGCAGTCCAAGACAGGGAGAGGAGCTGTTTTTT
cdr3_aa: CASSPRQGEELFF

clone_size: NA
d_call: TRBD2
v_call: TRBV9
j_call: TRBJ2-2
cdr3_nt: TGTGCCAGCAGCGCCCCCCGCGGGAGAGAAACCGGGGAGCTGTTTTTT
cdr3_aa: CASSAPRGRETGELFF

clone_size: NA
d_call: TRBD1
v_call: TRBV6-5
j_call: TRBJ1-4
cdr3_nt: TGTGCCAGCATTTATGGCAGGGGGCCTAATGAAAAACTGTTTTTT
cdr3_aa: CASIYGRGPNEKLFF

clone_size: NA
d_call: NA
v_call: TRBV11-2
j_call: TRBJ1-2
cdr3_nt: TGTGCCAGCAGCTTAGAACCGGGTGTTCGTGGCTACACCTTC
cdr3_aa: CASSLEPGVRGYTF

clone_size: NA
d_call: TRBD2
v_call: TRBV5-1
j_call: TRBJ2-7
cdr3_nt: TGCGCCAGCAGCTCTTGGACTAGCGGGAGCTACGAGCAGTACTTC
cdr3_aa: CASSSWTSGSYEQYF

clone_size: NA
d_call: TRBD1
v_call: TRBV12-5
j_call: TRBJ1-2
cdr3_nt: TGTGCTAGTGGTTTGGAGACAGGGGCCTATGGCTACACCTTC
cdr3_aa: CASGLETGAYGYTF

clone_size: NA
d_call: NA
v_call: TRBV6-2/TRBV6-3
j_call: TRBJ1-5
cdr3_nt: TGTGCCAGCAGTAACAGGAATAGCAATCAGCCCCAGCATTTT
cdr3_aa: CASSNRNSNQPQHF

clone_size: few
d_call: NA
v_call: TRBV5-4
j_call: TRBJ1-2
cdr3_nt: TGTGCCAGCAGCAGCGGACAGAGTAACTATGGCTACACCTTC
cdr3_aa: CASSSGQSNYGYTF

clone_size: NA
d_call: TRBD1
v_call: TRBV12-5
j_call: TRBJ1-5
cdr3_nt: TGTGCTAGTGGTTTAATACAGGGGGCTAGTCAGCCCCAGCATTTT
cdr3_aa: CASGLIQGASQPQHF

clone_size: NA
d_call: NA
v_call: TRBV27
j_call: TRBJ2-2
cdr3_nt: TGTGCCAGCAGTTTCCAGTCCACCGGGGAGCTGTTTTTT
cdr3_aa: CASSFQSTGELFF

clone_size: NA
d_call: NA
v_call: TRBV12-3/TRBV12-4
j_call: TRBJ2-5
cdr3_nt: TGTGCCAGCAGTTTCGGAGGTCAAGAGACCCAGTACTTC
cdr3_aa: CASSFGGQETQYF

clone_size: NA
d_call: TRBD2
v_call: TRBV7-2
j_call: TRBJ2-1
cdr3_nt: TGTGCCAGCAGTCAACCGGGACTAGCGGGAGGGGATGAGCAGTTCTTC
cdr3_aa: CASSQPGLAGGDEQFF

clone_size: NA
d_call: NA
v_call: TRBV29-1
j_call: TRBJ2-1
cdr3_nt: TGCAGCGTTGGACAGACCGACAATGAGCAGTTCTTC
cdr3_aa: CSVGQTDNEQFF

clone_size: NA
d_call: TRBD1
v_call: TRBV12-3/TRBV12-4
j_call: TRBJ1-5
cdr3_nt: TGTGCCAGCAGTCACGCGAAGACAGGGATCCAGCATTTT
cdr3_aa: CASSHAKTGIQHF

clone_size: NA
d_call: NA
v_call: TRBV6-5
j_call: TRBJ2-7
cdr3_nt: TGTGCCAGCAGCTTCGAGGGCCAGAGGTCTCAGCAGTACTTC
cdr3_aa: CASSFEGQRSQQYF

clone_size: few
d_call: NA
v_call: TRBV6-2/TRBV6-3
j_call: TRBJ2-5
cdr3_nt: TGTGCCAGCAGTTACCCGAGAGAGACCCAGTACTTC
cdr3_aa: CASSYPRETQYF

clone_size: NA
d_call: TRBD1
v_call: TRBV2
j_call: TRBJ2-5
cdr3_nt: TGTGCCAGCAGTGCGGGACAGGGGTGGGAGACCCAGTACTTC
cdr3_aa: CASSAGQGWETQYF

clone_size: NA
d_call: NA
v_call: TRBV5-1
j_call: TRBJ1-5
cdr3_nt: TGCGCCAGCAGGTCCGCGGGCTTGGGTAATCAGCCCCAGCATTTT
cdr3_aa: CASRSAGLGNQPQHF

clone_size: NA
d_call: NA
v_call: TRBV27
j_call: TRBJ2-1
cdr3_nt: TGTGCCAGCAGTTTTTCCCCGGTAGGGACTTCTAACTTCAATGAGCAGTTCTTC
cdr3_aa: CASSFSPVGTSNFNEQFF

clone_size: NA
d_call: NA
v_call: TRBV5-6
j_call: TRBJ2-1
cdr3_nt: TGTGCCAGCAGTATCAGCTACAATGAGCAGTTCTTC
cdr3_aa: CASSISYNEQFF